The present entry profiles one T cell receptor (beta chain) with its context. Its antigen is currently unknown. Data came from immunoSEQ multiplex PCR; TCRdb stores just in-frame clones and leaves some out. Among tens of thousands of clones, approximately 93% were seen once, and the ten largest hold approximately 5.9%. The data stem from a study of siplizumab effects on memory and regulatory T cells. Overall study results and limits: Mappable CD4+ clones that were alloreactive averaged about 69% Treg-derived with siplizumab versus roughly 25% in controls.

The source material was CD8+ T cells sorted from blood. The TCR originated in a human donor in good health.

The CDR3 reads CASSWRGADEQYF. CDR3 in DNA: TGTGCCAGCAGCTGGAGGGGCGCAGACGAGCAGTACTTC. The genes are TRBV5-4 and TRBJ2-7, with TRBD2 as a possible D gene (6 bases). Looked up from germline, CDR1 is SGHNT and CDR2 is YYREEE (reference sequence). This CDR3 has 13 amino acids. The V and J ends lost 3 bases and 5 bases respectively, with 12 bases between them.